This T cell receptor beta chain was identified in a study of blood T cell repertoires in COVID-19. This clone has a handful of counts. Original processing notes: Reference gene primer amplification yielded estimated nucleated cell counts. Libraries were prepared by immunoSEQ multiplex PCR; TCRdb keeps only in-frame clonotypes and omits some of them. V, J and clone size are taken as reported in that table, and D and trimming were inferred from the DNA itself. The top ten clones hold roughly 4% of a sample with roughly 150,000 clones, 70% to 90% of them seen once. This CDR3 contains 13 residues. The germline V gene has CDR1 SGHAT and CDR2 FQNNGV. V dropped 0 bases and J dropped 5 bases, with 5 bases sitting between them.

The specimen sequenced was peripheral blood. The chain has TRBV11-2 and TRBJ1-5; tentative D call: TRBD1 (5 bases). This clonotype was obtained from a woman in her seventies with acute or convalescent COVID-19. DNA for the CDR3: TGTGCCAGCAGCTTAGACAGGGATCAGCCCCAGCATTTT. As protein: CASSLDRDQPQHF.